The 25 T cell receptor beta chains presented below share a single source sample, sequenced in a study of T-cell memory formation after mild COVID-19 listed by TCRdb under 2021. Library preparation used 5' RACE. Sequenced using an Illumina NovaSeq 6000. The raw public data were reprocessed by TCRdb itself: fastp quality trimming at Q25, MiXCR clonotype calling, in-frame beta chains only. CDR3 protein duplicates are merged, each entry listing the most common genes and DNA. For this sample there are 540,000 or so distinct CDR3 sequences; roughly 21% appear just once. The ten largest account for around 12% of the sample. Material: PBMCs or a T cell subset sorted from them (not recorded which). The receptors shown here come from an adult woman who had mild COVID-19 (a few samples of this study predate the infection). The sample titles of this study are shuffled in the database, so cell type and time point are left out; the donor was told from shared clones.

The J gene is TRBJ1-2, the V gene TRBV12-3 or TRBV12-4; possible D gene TRBD1, 5 bases. V dropped 7 bases and J dropped 7 bases, with 16 bases sitting between them. This CDR3 region has 13 residues. CDR3 loop: CASTTGGGGGYTF. CDR3 coding DNA: TGTGCCAGCACCACGGGTGGGGGGGGTGGCTACACCTTC.

This clonotype was picked up a small number of times. The chain couples TRBV18 to TRBJ2-7; perhaps TRBD2 as D (5 bases). Trimming shortened V by 1 base and J by 0 bases, and 7 bases separated the two germline ends. The CDR3 covers 14 residues. Germline V gene data show CDR1 as KGHSH and CDR2 as LQKENI. The CDR3: CASSPRSDSYEQYF. In nucleotides, the CDR3 is TGTGCCAGCTCACCACGTAGCGACTCCTACGAGCAGTACTTC.

The sample holds a few counts of this clonotype. The V gene is TRBV6-6, the J gene TRBJ2-3; D is perhaps TRBD1 (6 bases). Germline assignment: CDR1 MNHNY and CDR2 SVGAGI (reference sequence). This CDR3 is 20 amino acids long. The ends were cut back, 6 bases at V and 3 bases at J, with 31 bases in the middle. DNA of the CDR3: TGTGCCAGCAGCCGCTACCGGGTTGGGCCTGAAGGGGGAAAAACAGATACGCAGTATTTT. This translates into CASSRYRVGPEGGKTDTQYF.

This clonotype appeared a few times. V and J are TRBV6-5 and TRBJ1-2, with D perhaps TRBD1 (5 bases). Trimming cost V 2 bases and J 8 bases, with 12 bases left between them. Germline lookup yields CDR1 MNHEY and CDR2 SVGAGI. This CDR3 spans 13 amino acids. The CDR3 is CASSYDSRSGYTF. The CDR3 coding sequence is TGTGCCAGCAGTTACGACAGCCGGTCGGGCTACACCTTC.

The genes are TRBV20-1 and TRBJ2-5; 11 bases match TRBD2. The CDR3 is made up of 13 amino acids. V gave up 8 bases and J gave up 4 bases; unmatched junction bases: 6. Per germline, CDR1 DFQATT and CDR2 SNEGSKA (reference sequence). This CDR3 is CSFSGGALETQYF. The CDR3 DNA sequence: TGCAGTTTTAGCGGGGGGGCCCTAGAGACCCAGTACTTC.

Only a few counts were recorded for this clonotype. V gene TRBV4-3 combines with J gene TRBJ2-2, with 11 bases that match TRBD1. This CDR3 contains 16 residues. CDR1 and CDR2 (germline): LGHNA, YSLEER. The trim removed 1 base at V and 8 bases at J, leaving 6 bases unmatched. CDR3 nucleotide sequence: TGCGCCAGCAGCCAAGTAGGGACAGGGGGTACGGGGGAGCTGTTTTTT. Translating it yields CASSQVGTGGTGELFF.

V gene TRBV29-1 combines with J gene TRBJ2-1; 8 nucleotides line up with TRBD2. CDR3 length: 15 residues. V dropped 2 bases and J dropped 0; count of bases not matched to a gene: 3. From germline, CDR1 is SQVTM and CDR2 ANQGSEA. The CDR3 protein is CSVETGGSSYNEQFF. CDR3 sequence (DNA): TGCAGCGTTGAAACGGGGGGGAGCTCCTACAATGAGCAGTTCTTC.

This chain connects TRBV27 to TRBJ1-2; TRBD1 matches at 7 bases. The CDR3 length is 17 residues. The V gene's germline CDR1 is MNHEY and CDR2 SMNVEV (reference sequence). After removal of 2 bases from V and 4 bases from J, the junction contained 13 bases not matched to a gene. CDR3 protein: CASSLTGDSGKVYGYTF. For the CDR3, the DNA is TGTGCCAGCAGTTTAACAGGGGACTCTGGAAAGGTCTATGGCTACACCTTC.

V and J are TRBV6-5 and TRBJ2-6; D unclear. V lost 0 bases and J 3 bases, leaving 3 bases between the germline ends. The germline gives CDR1 MNHEY, CDR2 SVGAGI. This CDR3 is 14 amino acids long. The CDR3 protein is CASSYSDGANVLTF. Here the CDR3 DNA reads TGTGCCAGCAGTTACTCGGATGGGGCCAACGTCCTGACTTTC.

This sequence joins TRBV7-8 and TRBJ2-1; tentative D call: TRBD2 (6 bases). The CDR3 is 16 residues long. The germline CDR1 and CDR2 sequences are SGHVS and FQNEAQ. The V end was cut by 5 bases, the J end by 3 bases, with 17 bases between. CDR3 loop: CASSLPEGNNYNEQFF. The CDR3 region has the DNA TGTGCCAGCAGCCTCCCGGAGGGGAATAACTACAATGAGCAGTTCTTC.

This clonotype was picked up a small number of times. This chain connects TRBV7-3 to TRBJ2-1; TRBD2 aligns across 7 bases. Trimming removed 5 bases from V and 7 bases from J; junction bases left unmatched: 5. Germline V gene sequence: CDR1 SGHTA, CDR2 FQGTGA. This CDR3 has 13 residues. CDR3 coding DNA: TGTGCCAGCAGCGCTGAGCGGGGAAATGAGCAGTTCTTC. The encoded protein is CASSAERGNEQFF.

This clonotype was seen only a few times. This rearrangement joins TRBV20-1 to TRBJ2-6; 9 nucleotides line up with TRBD1. Germline assignment: CDR1 DFQATT and CDR2 SNEGSKA (reference sequence). The CDR3 runs to 18 residues. The trim removed 2 bases at V and 0 bases at J, leaving 8 bases unmatched. The CDR3 protein is CSARPLTGGPSGANVLTF. In DNA form, the CDR3 reads TGCAGTGCTAGACCCCTGACAGGGGGACCCTCTGGGGCCAACGTCCTGACTTTC.

This sequence joins TRBV9 and TRBJ1-1; the match to TRBD1 covers 8 bases. With 2 bases clipped from V and 6 bases from J, the junction kept 9 bases outside the gene matches. The CDR3 is 15 residues long. Germline loops: CDR1 SGDLS, CDR2 YYNGEE. The CDR3 spells CASSVGQDLFSEAFF. In nucleotides, the CDR3 is TGTGCCAGCAGCGTGGGACAGGATTTGTTTTCTGAAGCTTTCTTT.

This rearrangement joins TRBV18 to TRBJ1-1, with 7 bases matching TRBD1. The CDR3 extends over 12 amino acids. With V trimmed by 6 bases and J by 10 bases, 8 bases remained unmatched. Germline lookup yields CDR1 KGHSH and CDR2 LQKENI. Here the CDR3 reads CASSQDRVTAFF. The CDR3 coding sequence is TGTGCCAGCTCTCAAGACAGGGTGACAGCTTTCTTT.

This clonotype showed up just a few times. The rearrangement uses TRBV7-9 and TRBJ1-1; the D gene is possibly TRBD1 (5 bases). Germline V CDR1 and CDR2: SEHNR, FQNEAQ (reference sequence). V gave up 1 base and J gave up 6 bases, with 12 bases separating them. The CDR3 covers 14 residues. This CDR3 reads CASSLGGSLPEAFF. The CDR3 nucleotides are TGTGCCAGCAGCTTAGGGGGGAGTCTTCCTGAAGCTTTCTTT.

The chain employs TRBV6-6 and TRBJ2-7; unclear D gene. V gave up 2 bases and J gave up 3 bases, with 17 bases separating them. Germline V CDR1 and CDR2: MNHNY, SVGAGI (reference sequence). There are 16 residues in the CDR3. The CDR3 protein is CASSYPNRVTFYEQYF. CDR3 DNA sequence: TGTGCCAGCAGTTACCCAAACCGGGTAACCTTCTACGAGCAGTACTTC.

V is TRBV12-3 or TRBV12-4 and J is TRBJ1-1; TRBD1 matches at 9 bases. CDR3 length: 14 amino acids. Unmatched junction bases numbered 7, after V lost 6 bases and J lost 5 bases. The CDR3 DNA sequence: TGTGCCAGCAGCTTCGGGACAGGGAGGACTGAAGCTTTCTTT. This translates into CASSFGTGRTEAFF.

The rearrangement uses TRBV11-3 and TRBJ1-2; a weak D match, TRBD1 (5 bases). Germline V gives CDR1 SGHNT, CDR2 YENEEA. The CDR3 runs to 12 residues. Trimming removed 5 bases at V and 8 bases at J, with 12 bases between. The CDR3 DNA reads as TGTGCCAGCAGCCAAGGAAGGGACGGCTACACCTTC. Translated: CASSQGRDGYTF. Based on the CDR3 plus reference TRBV11-3 and TRBJ1-2, the full variable domain is EAGVVQSPRYKIIEKKQPVAFWCNPISGHNTLYWYLQNLGQGPELLIRYENEEAVDDSQLPKDRFSAERLKGVDSTLKIQPAELGDSAVYLCASSQGRDGYTFGSGTRLTVV.

This clonotype was observed a few times. CDR3 sequence reads: CASSPSSATGEAYGYTF. The DNA for the CDR3 is TGTGCCAGCAGCCCCAGTTCTGCGACAGGGGAAGCCTATGGCTACACCTTC. V gene TRBV3-1 combines with J gene TRBJ1-2; TRBD1 matches 8 bases. V lost 4 bases, J lost 4 bases, and 14 bases stayed unmatched. This CDR3 contains 17 residues. CDR1 is LGHDT and CDR2 is YNNKEL in the germline V gene (reference sequence). Drawing the rest from reference TRBV3-1 and TRBJ1-2, the complete variable domain is DTAVSQTPKYLVTQMGNDKSIKCEQNLGHDTMYWYKQDSKKFLKIMFSYNNKELIINETVPNRFSPKSPDKAHLNLHINSLELGDSAVYFCASSPSSATGEAYGYTFGSGTRLTVV.

This clonotype turned up a few times. V is TRBV12-3 or TRBV12-4 and J is TRBJ1-1; D is perhaps TRBD1 (5 bases). V shed 3 bases and J shed 5 bases, with 13 bases lying between them. The CDR3 runs to 14 residues. The CDR3 DNA sequence: TGTGCCAGCAGTTTCCGGGTGGGGGGTACTGAAGCTTTCTTT. Translation gives CASSFRVGGTEAFF.

In its sample, this clonotype was seen many times. The genes are TRBV3-1 and TRBJ2-3; D gene ambiguous. The V end was cut by 1 base, the J end by 6 bases, with 5 bases between. CDR1 is LGHDT and CDR2 is YNNKEL in the germline V gene (reference sequence). This CDR3 is built from 12 residues. This chain's CDR3 is CASSQGGDTQYF. DNA for the CDR3: TGTGCCAGCAGCCAAGGTGGGGATACGCAGTATTTT.

This clonotype has a handful of counts. The gene calls are TRBV5-5 and TRBJ2-3; 9 positions match TRBD1. The CDR3 is 15 amino acids. CDR1 and CDR2 (germline): SGHKS, YYEKEE (reference sequence). V lost 3 bases, J lost 2 bases, and 4 bases stayed unmatched. Here the CDR3 DNA reads TGTGCCAGCAGCTCCGGGACAGGGCCCACAGATACGCAGTATTTT. Translating gives CASSSGTGPTDTQYF. The complete variable domain, with remaining parts taken from reference TRBV5-5 and TRBJ2-3, reads DAGVTQSPTHLIKTRGQQVTLRCSPISGHKSVSWYQQVLGQGPQFIFQYYEKEERGRGNFPDRFSARQFPNYSSELNVNALLLGDSALYLCASSSGTGPTDTQYFGPGTRLTVL.

The CDR3 DNA reads as TGCAGTGCCCGAGGGGTAGCGGGGTACTACGAGCAGTACTTC. Its protein is CSARGVAGYYEQYF. V and J are TRBV20-1 and TRBJ2-7; 8 nucleotides align to TRBD2. This CDR3 has 14 residues. From germline, CDR1 is DFQATT and CDR2 SNEGSKA (reference sequence). Losses at the gene ends were 6 bases for V and 3 bases for J; bases not matched to a gene: 10.

This clonotype was picked up a small number of times. The V and J genes are TRBV30 and TRBJ2-7; 8 bases are a match to TRBD1. V trimming: 0 bases; J trimming: 7 bases; junction bases outside the gene matches: 8. The CDR3 extends over 14 amino acids. CDR1 is GTSNPN, CDR2 SVGIG, per germline (reference sequence). In DNA, the CDR3 is TGTGCCTGGAGTGTAGGGCAGGGGGCAAAGGAGCAGTACTTC. Encoded protein: CAWSVGQGAKEQYF.

This clonotype showed up just a few times. The gene calls are TRBV5-1 and TRBJ2-7; tentatively, D is TRBD2 (6 bases). CDR1 SGHRS and CDR2 YFSETQ come from the germline V gene. The CDR3 has 15 amino acids. V lost 2 bases and J lost 0, with 12 bases in between. The CDR3 DNA sequence: TGCGCCAGCAGCTTCGGCGGGGAGAGCTCCTACGAGCAGTACTTC. It is translated as CASSFGGESSYEQYF.